The next 8 T cell receptor beta chains were all read from a single sample in a study of T-cell reconstitution after alpha-beta-depleted transplantation in children. Preparation of the TCRbeta library was carried out with unique molecular identifiers. MiXCR, run by TCRdb on the PCR reads, gives a single entry per CDR3 protein. The sample yields about 980,000 distinct CDR3 sequences, less than 30% seen once. The sequencing here drew on PBMCs, mostly from graft donor cells, taken 360 days after TCRalphabeta/CD19-depleted stem cell transplant. These receptors all stem from a boy younger than two who had a stem cell transplant for SCID, so the T cells may come from the graft donor.

The chain recombines TRBV4-2 with TRBJ1-1; D perhaps matches TRBD1 (6 bases). The CDR3 extends over 13 amino acids. Germline CDR1 and CDR2: LGHNA and YNFKEQ. The V end lost 6 bases, the J end lost 1 base, and 9 bases lay between the germline ends. The CDR3 reads CASREGGNTEAFF. DNA of the CDR3: TGTGCCAGCAGAGAAGGGGGGAACACTGAAGCTTTCTTT.

This clonotype was counted only a few times. The chain employs TRBV7-6 and TRBJ1-1; a possible D gene is TRBD1 (5 bases). Germline CDR1 and CDR2: SGHVS and FNYEAQ. With 1 base removed from V and 4 bases from J, the gap between germline ends came to 16 bases. The CDR3 consists of 16 residues. The CDR3 DNA is TGTGCCAGCAGCTTAGAGGGATTGCGGGGGGGCACTGAAGCTTTCTTT. Amino acid sequence: CASSLEGLRGGTEAFF.

V and J are TRBV5-1 and TRBJ2-2, with a weak D call TRBD1 (6 bases). The CDR3 has 16 residues. CDR1 SGHRS and CDR2 YFSETQ come from the germline V gene. With 4 bases removed from V and 4 bases from J, the gap between germline ends came to 17 bases. CDR3 sequence (DNA): TGCGCCAGCAGCGCTGGTGGAAGGGGGAGCACCGGGGAGCTGTTTTTT. Amino acid sequence: CASSAGGRGSTGELFF.

Ten or more counts support this clonotype. This chain uses TRBV4-2 with TRBJ2-2; D is uncertain. Germline CDR1 reads LGHNA; CDR2 reads YNFKEQ. V was trimmed by 7 bases and J by 3 bases, leaving 9 bases between them. The length of the CDR3 is 13 residues. For the CDR3, the DNA is TGTGCCAGCACCAACCAGCACACCGGGGAGCTGTTTTTT. Its protein product is CASTNQHTGELFF.

This clonotype was observed a handful of times. The chain has TRBV5-1 and TRBJ2-1, with 13 bases lining up with TRBD2. Germline CDR1 SGHRS, CDR2 YFSETQ. Unmatched junction bases numbered 7, after V lost 4 bases and J lost 9 bases. The CDR3 is made up of 15 amino acids. The DNA of the CDR3 is TGCGCCAGCAGCACCGGACTAGCGGGGGATTCTGAGCAGTTCTTC. Its translation: CASSTGLAGDSEQFF.

This clonotype was observed a handful of times. The chain joins TRBV29-1 to TRBJ1-1; 11 nucleotides align to TRBD1. This CDR3 has 15 residues. Germline loops: CDR1 SQVTM, CDR2 ANQGSEA. V gave up 7 bases and J gave up 0 bases; unmatched junction bases: 7. Here the CDR3 reads CSALRTGGVNTEAFF. CDR3 DNA: TGCAGCGCCTTGAGGACAGGGGGCGTGAACACTGAAGCTTTCTTT.

The V gene is TRBV12-3 or TRBV12-4, the J gene TRBJ2-7; 12 bases are shared with TRBD1. This CDR3 spans 17 amino acids. V lost 5 bases to trimming and J lost 3 bases; unmatched junction nucleotides: 11. The CDR3 region is CASSRDRGRQIFYEQYF. In DNA, the CDR3 is TGTGCCAGCAGTCGGGACAGGGGGCGCCAAATATTCTACGAGCAGTACTTC.

This clonotype was seen a few times. CDR3 sequence: CASSLGGMGATNPYF. The DNA of the CDR3 is TGTGCCAGCAGTTTAGGGGGGATGGGTGCGACGAATCCGTACTTC. This chain connects TRBV12-3 or TRBV12-4 to TRBJ2-7; either TRBD1 or TRBD2 may fit D (5 bases each). The V end was cut by 1 base, the J end by 12 bases, with 22 bases between. CDR3 length equals 15 residues.